This T cell receptor beta chain was sequenced during a study of TIL therapy for anti-PD-1-resistant metastatic lung cancer (TCRdb year 2021). Regarding the complete study: Among the enrolled patients, the median age was around 54 years (range roughly 38-85), and the median tumor PD-L1 proportion score was roughly 6%. The cohort was composed predominantly of lung adenocarcinoma, with a handful of EGFR-mutant and two ALK-rearranged tumors included, and half of patients were identified as current or former smokers. Tumor and peripheral blood T cell receptor beta sequencing was used to track clonotypes across tumor, expanded TIL product and serial blood samples. Across the cohort, whole-exome sequencing showed a median non-synonymous tumor mutation burden of 1.5 mutations per megabase.

What the research found in general, with its limitations: Clonal turnover during TIL culture was high, and many clones enriched in the product were not detected in the baseline tumor, suggesting clonal contraction rather than faithful expansion. The study protocol defined all tumor marker inferences as exploratory. Higher clonality and lower diversity were observed in expanded TIL cultures than in baseline intratumoral T cells (median clonality around 5.7% vs 31%, p < 0.0001). The cohort was highly selected, including more treatment-naive, never-smoker and oncogene-addicted patients than is typical, which limits generalizability.

Using bias-controlled multiplex PCR with the immunoSEQ v3 hsTCRB kit, the TCR beta CDR3 regions were amplified from genomic DNA. TCR libraries were sequenced on an Illumina NextSeq 500 to approximately 1.8 million read pairs for survey level or about 5-6.5 million for deep level. Concerning the study's data processing: The immunoSEQ Analyzer software assigned V, D and J genes, filtered out non-productive sequences, and reported clonality. Repertoires were compared by productive Simpson clonality and by the Morisita overlap index of productive TRB rearrangements between infused TIL and blood. TCRdb provides this immuneACCESS table in a form limited to in-frame rearrangements. Some clones are lacking; in checked studies, under half of them reflect an unresolved V gene, and why the rest are absent is not known. The V and J calls and clone size are taken from that table; D and trimming were inferred from the DNA. The sample includes more than 90,000 clones, with about 71% observed a single time. The ten top clones hold approximately 11% of the sample.

The time point label of this sample denotes: pre-treatment sample, taken before nivolumab and TIL therapy. The baseline tumor samples, taken from the same resection that was used to grow TIL, were excised metastases, most often pleural nodules or supraclavicular lymph nodes. Tumors were collected before any PD-1/PD-L1 blockade, after which patients were given nivolumab, and patients who progressed were given lymphodepletion, an infusion of expanded TIL and IL-2. Adults with stage 4 NSCLC were enrolled from late 2017 to early 2020 in a dual-center phase I trial. The samples were drawn from an open-label, single-arm phase I trial testing tumor-infiltrating lymphocyte therapy combined with nivolumab in advanced non-small cell lung cancer. Portions of each resected tumor were snap-frozen in liquid nitrogen and were stored at -80 degrees C. Tumor regions of interest were selected on H&E sections by laser-capture macrodissection, were pulverized into around 15 mg aliquots, and were extracted with Qiagen Allprep kits.

This clone was found a few times. Its antigen specificity is not known. Base qualities were left out, and no much larger clone turns up one base away. CDR1 SGHRS and CDR2 YFSETQ were looked up in the germline V gene. The CDR3 numbers 12 residues from cysteine through phenylalanine. CDR3 DNA is the only sequence kept; it has 36 bases, read in frame from the first base. Trimming takes 4 bases from V and 13 bases from J, and the germline ends sit 15 bases apart. The sequence was obtained from a person between 25 and 80 years old with non-small cell lung cancer. The material was tumor tissue, obtained at baseline. The rearrangement combines TRBV5-1 with TRBJ2-1; D gene: possibly TRBD2, on 5 matching bases. The DNA sequence reads TGCGCCAGCAGCGAAGGGCTACGGGGACAGTTCTTC. It is translated as CASSEGLRGQFF.